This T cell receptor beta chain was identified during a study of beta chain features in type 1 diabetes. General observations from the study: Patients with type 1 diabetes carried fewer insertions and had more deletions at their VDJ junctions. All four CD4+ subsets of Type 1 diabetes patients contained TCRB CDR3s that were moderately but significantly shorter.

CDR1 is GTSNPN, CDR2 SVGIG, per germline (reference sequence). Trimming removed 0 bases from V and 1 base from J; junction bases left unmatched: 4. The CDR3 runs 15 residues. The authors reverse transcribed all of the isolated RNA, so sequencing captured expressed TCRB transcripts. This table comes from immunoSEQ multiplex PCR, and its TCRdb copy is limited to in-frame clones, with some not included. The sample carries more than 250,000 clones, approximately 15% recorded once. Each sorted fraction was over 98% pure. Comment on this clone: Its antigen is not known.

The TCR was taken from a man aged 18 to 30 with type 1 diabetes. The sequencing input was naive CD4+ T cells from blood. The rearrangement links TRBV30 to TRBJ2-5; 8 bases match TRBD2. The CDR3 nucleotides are TGTGCCTGGAGTGTACGGAGCGGGGGCCAAGAGACCCAGTACTTC. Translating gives CAWSVRSGGQETQYF. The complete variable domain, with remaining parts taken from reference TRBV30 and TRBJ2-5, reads SQTIHQWPATLVQPVGSPLSLECTVEGTSNPNLYWYRQAAGRGLQLLFYSVGIGQISSEVPQNLSASRPQDRQFILSSKKLLLSDSGFYLCAWSVRSGGQETQYFGPGTRLLVL.